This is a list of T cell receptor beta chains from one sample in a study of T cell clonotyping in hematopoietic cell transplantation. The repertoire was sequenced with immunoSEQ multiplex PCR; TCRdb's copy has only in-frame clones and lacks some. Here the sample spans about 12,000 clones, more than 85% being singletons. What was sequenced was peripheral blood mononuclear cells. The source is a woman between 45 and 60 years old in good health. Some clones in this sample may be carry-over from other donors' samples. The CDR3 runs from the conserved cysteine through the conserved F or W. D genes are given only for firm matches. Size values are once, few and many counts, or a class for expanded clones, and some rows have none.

TGTGCCAGCAGCCAACCGAACACTGAAGCTTTCTTT,CASSQPNTEAFF,NA,TRBJ1-1,NA,TRBV4-2,12
TGTGCCAGCAGCCCCCCAGGGCCGACAAACAATGAGCAGTTCTTC,CASSPPGPTNNEQFF,NA,TRBJ2-1,NA,TRBV7-2,15
TGTGCCAGCACCGCGGACAGGTTTAGGTTCACCGGGGAGCTGTTTTTT,CASTADRFRFTGELFF,NA,TRBJ2-2,TRBD1,TRBV11-2,16
TGTGCCGGCTCGGATCTCACAGATACGCAGTATTTT,CAGSDLTDTQYF,NA,TRBJ2-3,NA,TRBV7-9,12
TGTGCCAGCAGCAAAAAGGATTCTGGACAGAAGAAAAAAAATTATAATTCACCCCTCCACTTT,CASSKKDSGQKKKNYNSPLHF,NA,TRBJ1-6,NA,TRBV21-1,21
TGTGCCAGCAGCTTAGGGGACAGCCCTAATTCACCCCTCCACTTT,CASSLGDSPNSPLHF,once,TRBJ1-6,TRBD1,TRBV11-2,15
TGTGCCAGCAGCTTGGGCCTAACAGGTTCCTATGGTACCGGGGAGCTGTTTTTT,CASSLGLTGSYGTGELFF,NA,TRBJ2-2,NA,TRBV5-5,18
TGTGCCAGCAGTCTGCAGACGTTGGGTGAAAAACTGTTTTTT,CASSLQTLGEKLFF,NA,TRBJ1-4,NA,TRBV28,14
TGTGCCAGCAGCCCGTCTAGCGGAACCTACAATGAGCAGTTCTTC,CASSPSSGTYNEQFF,NA,TRBJ2-1,TRBD2,TRBV14,15
TGTGCCAGCAGCAAAGTCTCCCTTCCTAGTCCCCGCAACAATGAGCAGTTCTTC,CASSKVSLPSPRNNEQFF,NA,TRBJ2-1,NA,TRBV21-1,18
TGTGCCAGCAGCCCGGGACTACGAAACTACGAGCAGTACTTC,CASSPGLRNYEQYF,NA,TRBJ2-7,TRBD2,TRBV14,14
TGCAGCGTAAACAGGGGTGACGAGCAGTACTTC,CSVNRGDEQYF,NA,TRBJ2-7,TRBD1,TRBV29-1,11
TGTGCCTGGAGTGCTATCGTCAGGCTATATAATTCACCCCTCCACTTT,CAWSAIVRLYNSPLHF,NA,TRBJ1-6,NA,TRBV30,16
TGTGCCAGTAGTATGGGACTGACGGGGAATGAAAAACTGTTTTTT,CASSMGLTGNEKLFF,NA,TRBJ1-4,NA,TRBV19,15
TGTGCCAGCAGTTTATCACGGGGCCCTAATTCACCCCTCCACTTT,CASSLSRGPNSPLHF,few,TRBJ1-6,NA,TRBV28,15
TGTGCCAGCAGCCTCGGGACAGGCGCCTACGAGCAGTACTTC,CASSLGTGAYEQYF,NA,TRBJ2-7,TRBD1,TRBV14,14
TGTGCCAGCAGAGTGGGGACAGGGGGGACCTACGAGCAGTACTTC,CASRVGTGGTYEQYF,NA,TRBJ2-7,TRBD1,TRBV28,15
TGTGCCATCAGTGGACAGAACGAGCAGTACTTC,CAISGQNEQYF,NA,TRBJ2-7,NA,TRBV10-3,11
TGCGCCAGCAGCCGCAGAACGGCAAGGGAAGATACGCAGTATTTT,CASSRRTAREDTQYF,NA,TRBJ2-3,NA,TRBV4-1,15
TGTGCCAGCTCCCTCGGTTACACCGGGGAGCTGTTTTTT,CASSLGYTGELFF,NA,TRBJ2-2,NA,TRBV11-2,13
TGTGCCAGCAGTGCAGACAGCAATCAGCCCCAGCATTTT,CASSADSNQPQHF,NA,TRBJ1-5,NA,TRBV28,13
TGTGCCAGCAGTTCTCTGACAGGGCCCTCCTATAATTCACCCCTCCACTTT,CASSSLTGPSYNSPLHF,NA,TRBJ1-6,TRBD1,TRBV28,17
TGTGCCAGCAGGGGACAGGGAACGAACACTGAAGCTTTCTTT,CASRGQGTNTEAFF,NA,TRBJ1-1,TRBD1,TRBV6-1,14
TGTGCCAGCAGCTTAGATGGGGGCGTGAGGACCGGGGAGCTGTTTTTT,CASSLDGGVRTGELFF,NA,TRBJ2-2,NA,TRBV11-1,16
TGTGCCAGCAGCCTCGGTGGCGGTTTAGATACGCAGTATTTT,CASSLGGGLDTQYF,NA,TRBJ2-3,NA,TRBV7-6,14
TGTGCCAGCAGCGTAGTGGCTAGCGACTCTGGAAACACCATATATTTT,CASSVVASDSGNTIYF,NA,TRBJ1-3,NA,TRBV9,16
TGTGCCAGCAGTGAAACCTTGGGGAGCCGTTGGTCACCCCTCCACTTT,CASSETLGSRWSPLHF,few,TRBJ1-6,NA,TRBV2,16
TGCAGCGTTGGACAGGGAGGGTACACCGGGGAGCTGTTTTTT,CSVGQGGYTGELFF,once,TRBJ2-2,NA,TRBV29-1,14
TGTGCCATCAGAGAGAATACAGGGGGCGGAGAGACCCAGTACTTC,CAIRENTGGGETQYF,NA,TRBJ2-5,TRBD1,TRBV10-3,15
TGTGCCAGCAGCTTAGTAGTGGTCGGGGGGGCCGGGAGGACAGATACGCAGTATTTT,CASSLVVVGGAGRTDTQYF,few,TRBJ2-3,TRBD2,TRBV7-2,19
TGCGCCAGCAGTCCCCGGACGGAAGATAGCAATCAGCCCCAGCATTTT,CASSPRTEDSNQPQHF,NA,TRBJ1-5,NA,TRBV23-1,16
TGTGCCAGCAGTTTTTTGTATGCAGGGCCGGGAAACACCATATATTTT,CASSFLYAGPGNTIYF,NA,TRBJ1-3,NA,TRBV28,16
TGTGCCAGCAGCTTGAACTCGGGTACGCAGTATTTT,CASSLNSGTQYF,NA,TRBJ2-3,NA,TRBV5-6,12
TGTGCCAGCGGGGACAGGGTCTCCCGCTACACCTTC,CASGDRVSRYTF,NA,TRBJ1-2,TRBD1,TRBV6-5,12
TGTGCCAGCAGCCAAGGTGCAGGGACGGCTAACACTGAAGCTTTCTTT,CASSQGAGTANTEAFF,NA,TRBJ1-1,NA,TRBV4-2,16
TGTGCCAGCAGCCTTCCCGGATGGAGGGGTGAAAAACTGTTTTTT,CASSLPGWRGEKLFF,NA,TRBJ1-4,NA,TRBV28,15
TGTGCCAGCAGCTGGCATACCGGGACTAGCGGTTACGACTCCTACGAGCAGTACTTC,CASSWHTGTSGYDSYEQYF,NA,TRBJ2-7,TRBD2,TRBV7-9,19
TGCAGTGCTACCGGCAATGAGCAGTTCTTC,CSATGNEQFF,NA,TRBJ2-1,NA,TRBV20-1,10
TGTGCCTGGAGGGGACTGCAGAACACCGGGGAGCTGTTTTTT,CAWRGLQNTGELFF,NA,TRBJ2-2,NA,TRBV30,14
TGCGCCAGCAGCCAAGATTCCCAGGGGGGGGAAAAACTGTTTTTT,CASSQDSQGGEKLFF,NA,TRBJ1-4,TRBD1,TRBV4-1,15
TGTGCCAGCGGGGACTCACTATCGAGCTCCTACAATGAGCAGTTCTTC,CASGDSLSSSYNEQFF,NA,TRBJ2-1,NA,TRBV7-9,16
TGTGCCAGCAGAAATAGCTACGAGCAGTACTTC,CASRNSYEQYF,NA,TRBJ2-7,NA,TRBV6-1,11
TGTGCCAGCAGTCAGGGGGCGTATAGCAATCAGCCCCAGCATTTT,CASSQGAYSNQPQHF,NA,TRBJ1-5,TRBD1,TRBV2,15
TGCGCTAGCAGCTTTGACCAAGAGACCCAGTACTTC,CASSFDQETQYF,NA,TRBJ2-5,NA,TRBV5-1,12
TGTGCCAGCAGCCTGGACAGGGGTTATTCACCCCTCCACTTT,CASSLDRGYSPLHF,NA,TRBJ1-6,TRBD1,TRBV14,14
TGTGCCAGCAGCCCAGGACAGGGTTTAACCAAAAACATTCAGTACTTC,CASSPGQGLTKNIQYF,NA,TRBJ2-4,TRBD1,TRBV9,16
TGTGCCAGCTCGGCCGACAACTATGGCTACACCTTC,CASSADNYGYTF,NA,TRBJ1-2,NA,TRBV18,12
TGTGCCAGCAGTGAAGCCGGGACAGGGGTTTCACCCCTCCACTTT,CASSEAGTGVSPLHF,once,TRBJ1-6,TRBD1,TRBV6-1,15
TGTGCCAGCAGCCAAGAAGGGGGGTATGGCTACACCTTC,CASSQEGGYGYTF,NA,TRBJ1-2,NA,TRBV4-2,13
TGTGCCAGAAATACCCGAGCGGGGGCCTACGAGCAGTACTTC,CARNTRAGAYEQYF,NA,TRBJ2-7,TRBD2,TRBV2,14
TGTGCCAGCAGCTTACTTACGGGGGGGAAACAAGAGACCCAGTACTTC,CASSLLTGGKQETQYF,NA,TRBJ2-5,TRBD2,TRBV7-2,16
TGTGCCATCACCGGGGGGGCGTCCTACGAGCAGTACTTC,CAITGGASYEQYF,NA,TRBJ2-7,TRBD2,TRBV10-3,13
TGTGCCAGCAGTTTACGCGGCGAGCAGTACTTC,CASSLRGEQYF,NA,TRBJ2-7,NA,TRBV28,11